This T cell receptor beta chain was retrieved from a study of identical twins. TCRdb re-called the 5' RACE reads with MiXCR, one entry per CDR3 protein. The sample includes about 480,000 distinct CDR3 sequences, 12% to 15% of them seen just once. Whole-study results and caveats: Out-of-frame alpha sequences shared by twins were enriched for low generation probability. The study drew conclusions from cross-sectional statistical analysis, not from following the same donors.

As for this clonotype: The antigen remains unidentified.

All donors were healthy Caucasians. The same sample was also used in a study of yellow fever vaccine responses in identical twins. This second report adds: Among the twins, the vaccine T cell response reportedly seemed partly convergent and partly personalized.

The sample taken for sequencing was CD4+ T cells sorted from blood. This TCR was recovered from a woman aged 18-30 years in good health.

The chain's CDR3 is CASRTADMNTDTQYF. Here the CDR3 DNA reads TGTGCCAGCAGAACTGCTGACATGAACACAGATACGCAGTATTTT. The genes are TRBV28 and TRBJ2-3; D is unclear. The V gene lost 6 bases and the J gene lost 2 bases, with 15 bases spanning the gap. This CDR3 spans 15 amino acids. Germline lookup yields CDR1 MDHEN and CDR2 SYDVKM.